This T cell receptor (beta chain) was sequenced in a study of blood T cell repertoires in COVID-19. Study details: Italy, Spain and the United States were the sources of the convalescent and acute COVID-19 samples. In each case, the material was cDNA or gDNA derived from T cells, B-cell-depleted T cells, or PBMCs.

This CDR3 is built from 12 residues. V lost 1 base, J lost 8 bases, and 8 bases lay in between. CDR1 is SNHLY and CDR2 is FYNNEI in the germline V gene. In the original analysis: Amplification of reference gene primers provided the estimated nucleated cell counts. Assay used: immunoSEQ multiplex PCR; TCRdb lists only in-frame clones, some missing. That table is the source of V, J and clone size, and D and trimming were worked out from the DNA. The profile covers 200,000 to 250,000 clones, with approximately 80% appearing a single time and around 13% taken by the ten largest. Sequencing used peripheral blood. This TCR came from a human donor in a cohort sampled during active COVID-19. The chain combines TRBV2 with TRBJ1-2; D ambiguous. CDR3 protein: CASSEDLGGYTF. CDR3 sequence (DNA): TGTGCCAGCAGTGAAGATCTGGGCGGCTACACCTTC.